The rows below give T cell receptor beta chains drawn from one sample of a study of technical replicates of blood from a handful of donors. Sequencing was performed with immunoSEQ multiplex PCR; in TCRdb, only in-frame clones are kept and a portion is missing. The table includes under 95,000 clones, around 95% detected once. The sample taken for sequencing was T cells isolated from PBMCs. The receptors were gathered from a human donor in good health. Both conserved end residues are part of each CDR3. A D gene is named only where the DNA matches it firmly. Where a row states a size, it is once, few, many or the class of an expanded clone; other rows omit it.

TRBV25-1	TRBD2	-	TRBJ2-1	TGTGCCAGCAGTGAATCAGGGGGACTAGCGGGAGACTATGAGCAGTTCTTC	CASSESGGLAGDYEQFF
TRBV5-3	-	once	TRBJ1-6	TGTGCCAGAAGCTTGGTGTACCCGTATAGTTCACCCCTCCACTTT	CARSLVYPYSSPLHF
TRBV6-1	-	-	TRBJ1-2	TGTGCCAGCAATGGGGCAGGGTGGGCCCCAAATGGCTACACCTTC	CASNGAGWAPNGYTF
TRBV11-2	-	once	TRBJ2-7	TGTGCCAGCAGCCCAGGGTTCCACGAGCAGTACTTC	CASSPGFHEQYF
TRBV7-9	-	-	TRBJ1-4	TGTGCCAGCAGCTTAGAGGGGAGGAACAATGAAAAACTGTTTTTT	CASSLEGRNNEKLFF
TRBV28	-	-	TRBJ2-7	TGTGCCAGCAGTTTAAAGGGGGAAGGGCAGTACTTC	CASSLKGEGQYF
TRBV13	-	-	TRBJ1-1	TGTGCCAGCAGCGCCGGACACCCGGAAGCTTTCTTT	CASSAGHPEAFF
TRBV5-5	-	-	TRBJ2-7	TGTGCCAGCAGCGGCGAGACAGTTCTGCCCTACGAGCAGTACTTC	CASSGETVLPYEQYF
TRBV19	-	-	TRBJ2-3	TGTGCCAGTAGTATCGTACCAGGGAGGGATACGCAGTATTTT	CASSIVPGRDTQYF
TRBV27	-	-	TRBJ1-3	TGTGCCAGCAGTCCTTACCTAAAACAGGGATCTGGAAACACCATATATTTT	CASSPYLKQGSGNTIYF
TRBV4-2	TRBD1	-	TRBJ1-5	TGTGCCAGCAGCCAAGGACAGGGTCTCAATCAGCCCCAGCATTTT	CASSQGQGLNQPQHF
TRBV6-1	-	-	TRBJ2-7	TGTGCCAGCAGTGACTTGTTCCACGAGCAGTACTTC	CASSDLFHEQYF
TRBV9	TRBD1	-	TRBJ1-1	TGTGCCAGCAGCGCGACAGGGTCGGGGTGGACTGAAGCTTTCTTT	CASSATGSGWTEAFF
TRBV5-1	-	-	TRBJ1-1	TGCGCCAGCAGCTTTAGGCTGGACAGAGATGAAGCTTTCTTT	CASSFRLDRDEAFF
TRBV7-9	-	-	TRBJ1-2	TGTGCCAGCAGCCTCGGTGCTGATGGCTACACCTTC	CASSLGADGYTF
TRBV10-3	-	-	TRBJ2-5	TGTGCCTCGTCTCGCGAGGGCGAGACCCAGTACTTC	CASSREGETQYF
TRBV10-2	-	-	TRBJ2-5	TGCGCCAGCTCGACCCACCCAGGAGGTCAAGAGACCCAGTACTTC	CASSTHPGGQETQYF
TRBV2	-	once	TRBJ1-1	TGTGCCAGCATTTCCGGGACAACTAACACTGAAGCTTTCTTT	CASISGTTNTEAFF
TRBV5-6	TRBD1	-	TRBJ1-2	TGTGCCAGCAGCATGGCCAACGAGGACAGGAACTATGGCTACACCTTC	CASSMANEDRNYGYTF
TRBV27	-	-	TRBJ1-4	TGTGCCAGCAGTCCAACGGACAAATTTAATGAAAAACTGTTTTTT	CASSPTDKFNEKLFF
TRBV10-3	TRBD2	-	TRBJ2-1	TGTGCCGTCCGACTAGCGGGAGACGATGAGCAGTTCTTC	CAVRLAGDDEQFF
TRBV2	-	-	TRBJ1-1	TGTGCCAGCAGTCCCGGGTCATTT	CASSPGSF
TRBV10-3	-	-	TRBJ2-7	TGTGCCATCAGATCGACAAACCCAGAGCAGTACTTC	CAIRSTNPEQYF
TRBV19	-	-	TRBJ1-2	TGTGCCAGTACTGGGGGACTGGGCTACACCTTC	CASTGGLGYTF
TRBV10-1	-	-	TRBJ2-5	TGCGCCAGCAGTGAGGCAGGGAAAGAGACCCAGTACTTC	CASSEAGKETQYF
TRBV9	-	-	TRBJ1-3	TGTGCCAGCAGCGTAGAGGGGGAGGGTCTCGCCTACCGCGGCTACTCTGGAAACACCATATATTTT	CASSVEGEGLAYRGYSGNTIYF
TRBV27	-	once	TRBJ1-2	TGTGCCAGCAGTTTATCGACAGGTTATGGCTACACCTTC	CASSLSTGYGYTF
TRBV14	-	-	TRBJ1-6	TGTGCCAGCAGCCAAGTAATCAGGGGTAATTCACCCCTCCACTTT	CASSQVIRGNSPLHF
TRBV30	TRBD1	once	TRBJ1-6	TGTGCCTGGAGTGTACGGGAGGGGGCGCCTCGAAATTCACCCCTCCACTTT	CAWSVREGAPRNSPLHF
TRBV5-4	-	-	TRBJ2-3	TGTGCCAGCAGCCCCGACTCTAGTACGCAGTATTTT	CASSPDSSTQYF
TRBV4-1	TRBD2	-	TRBJ2-7	TGCGCCAGCAGCCAAGTGGGTCTAGCGGGAGATGAGCAGTACTTC	CASSQVGLAGDEQYF
TRBV6-1	TRBD1	-	TRBJ1-2	TGTGCCAGCAGGGGACAGCACGGAAGTGGCTACACCTTC	CASRGQHGSGYTF
TRBV7-6	-	-	TRBJ1-2	TGTGCCAGCAGCTTCGGAACAGGGCTCAGGGAGGGCTACACCTTC	CASSFGTGLREGYTF
TRBV6-5	-	-	TRBJ1-2	TGTGCCAGCCGCCCTCAGGGGTCAGCCTATGGCTACACCTTC	CASRPQGSAYGYTF
TRBV2	-	-	TRBJ1-1	TGTGCCAGCAGTTCGGCGGCGGGAACTGAAGCTTTCTTT	CASSSAAGTEAFF